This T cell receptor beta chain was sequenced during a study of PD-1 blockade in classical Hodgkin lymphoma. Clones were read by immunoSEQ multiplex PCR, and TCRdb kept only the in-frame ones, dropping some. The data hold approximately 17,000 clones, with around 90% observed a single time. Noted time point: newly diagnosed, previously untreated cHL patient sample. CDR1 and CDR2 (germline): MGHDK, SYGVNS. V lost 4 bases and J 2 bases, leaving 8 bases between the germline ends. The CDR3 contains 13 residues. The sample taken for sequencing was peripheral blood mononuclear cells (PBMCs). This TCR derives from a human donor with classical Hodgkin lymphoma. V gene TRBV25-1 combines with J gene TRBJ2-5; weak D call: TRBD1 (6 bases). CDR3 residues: CASSGTAQETQYF. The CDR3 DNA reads TGTGCCAGCAGTGGGACAGCTCAAGAGACCCAGTACTTC.